Following are 8 T cell receptor beta chains from one sample sequenced in a study of PD-1 blockade in mismatch repair-deficient tumors. Generated by immunoSEQ multiplex PCR, the TCRdb table keeps only in-frame clones and is missing some. The data hold some 130,000 clones, with around nine tenths observed a single time. This material consisted of peripheral blood, taken approximately 72 weeks after starting pembrolizumab. The receptors shown here come from an adult with mismatch repair-deficient cancer.

The chain combines TRBV7-9 with TRBJ1-2; 8 bases are a match to TRBD1. The CDR3 extends over 13 amino acids. The V gene end was trimmed by 5 bases and the J gene end by 8 bases; junction bases not matched to a gene: 7. CDR1 and CDR2 (germline): SEHNR, FQNEAQ (reference sequence). CDR3 loop: CASSLTGVQGYTF. Written as DNA, the CDR3 is TGTGCCAGCAGCCTGACAGGGGTCCAGGGCTACACCTTC.

The rearrangement links TRBV2 to TRBJ2-7, with TRBD1 identical over 9 bases. Trimming cost V 5 bases and J 1 base; bases outside gene matches: 3. The length of the CDR3 is 14 residues. In germline, CDR1 is SNHLY, CDR2 FYNNEI. The CDR3 region has the DNA TGTGCCAGCAGTTCCGGACAGGGGTCCTACGAGCAGTACTTC. It translates to CASSSGQGSYEQYF.

The V and J genes are TRBV10-2 and TRBJ2-5, with 7 bases fitting TRBD1. V shed 7 bases and J 6 bases; nucleotides not matched to a gene: 14. CDR3 size: 15 residues. The germline V gene encodes CDR1 WSHSY and CDR2 SAAADI. CDR3 region: CASMERDRVGKTQYF. Written as DNA, the CDR3 is TGCGCCAGCATGGAAAGAGACAGGGTAGGGAAGACCCAGTACTTC.

This clone has a count of ten or more. The V gene is TRBV7-7, the J gene TRBJ2-5; D perhaps matches TRBD2 (6 bases). Germline-derived CDR1 and CDR2 are SSHAT and FNYEAQ (reference sequence). This CDR3 has 12 amino acids. CDR3 in amino acids: CVGGGKGRTQYF. The CDR3 nucleotides read TGTGTGGGTGGGGGGAAGGGCCGGACCCAGTACTTC.

The chain uses TRBV5-5 and TRBJ2-7; D unresolved. The germline gives CDR1 SGHKS, CDR2 YYEKEE (reference sequence). This CDR3 comprises 13 residues. V was trimmed by 4 bases and J by 4 bases, leaving 12 bases between them. The CDR3: CASSPGPPYEQYF. CDR3 bases: TGTGCCAGCAGCCCAGGACCGCCTTACGAGCAGTACTTC.

V is TRBV2 and J is TRBJ1-2; 8 nucleotides match TRBD1. Germline CDR1 SNHLY, CDR2 FYNNEI. This CDR3 comprises 17 residues. The ends lost 2 bases at V and 1 base at J; junction bases unmatched: 9. CDR3 loop: CASSEYGAGGGNYGYTF. CDR3 bases: TGTGCCAGCAGTGAATATGGGGCAGGGGGCGGTAACTATGGCTACACCTTC.

CDR3 coding DNA: TGCGCCAGCAGCCAAGAGGGGGTCTCCGAGCAGTTCTTC. Translation: CASSQEGVSEQFF. V usage is TRBV4-3 and J usage is TRBJ2-1, with D possibly being TRBD1 or TRBD2 (5 bases each). V dropped 0 bases and J dropped 10 bases, with 10 bases sitting between them. The CDR3 is 13 amino acids. Germline CDR1 reads LGHNA; CDR2 reads YSLEER.

The chain carries TRBV2 and TRBJ2-7; TRBD2 matches at 10 bases. From germline, CDR1 is SNHLY and CDR2 FYNNEI. The junction had 7 bases not matched to a gene; V was cut back by 7 bases and J by 1 base. The CDR3 has 15 residues. This chain's CDR3 is CASNPLAGVSYEQYF. For the CDR3, the DNA is TGTGCCAGCAACCCCCTAGCGGGAGTATCCTACGAGCAGTACTTC. Variable domain in full (rest from reference TRBV2 and TRBJ2-7): EPEVTQTPSHQVTQMGQEVILRCVPISNHLYFYWYRQILGQKVEFLVSFYNNEISEKSEIFDDQFSVERPDGSNFTLKIRSTKLEDSAMYFCASNPLAGVSYEQYFGPGTRLTVT.